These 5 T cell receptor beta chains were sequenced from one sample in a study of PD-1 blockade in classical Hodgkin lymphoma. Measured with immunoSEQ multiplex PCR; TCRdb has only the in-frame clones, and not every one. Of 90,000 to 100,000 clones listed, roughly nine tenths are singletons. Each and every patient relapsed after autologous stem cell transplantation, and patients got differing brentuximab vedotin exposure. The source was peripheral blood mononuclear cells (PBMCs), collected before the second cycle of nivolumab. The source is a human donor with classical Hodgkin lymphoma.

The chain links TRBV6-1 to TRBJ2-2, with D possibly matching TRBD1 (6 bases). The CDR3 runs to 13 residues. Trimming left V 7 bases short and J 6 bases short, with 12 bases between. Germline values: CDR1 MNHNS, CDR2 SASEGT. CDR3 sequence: CASTVWGPGELFF. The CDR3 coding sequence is TGTGCCAGCACTGTATGGGGGCCCGGGGAGCTGTTTTTT.

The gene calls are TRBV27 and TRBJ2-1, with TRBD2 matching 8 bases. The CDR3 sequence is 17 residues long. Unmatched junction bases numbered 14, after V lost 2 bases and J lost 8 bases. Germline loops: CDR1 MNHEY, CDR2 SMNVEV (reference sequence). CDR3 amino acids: CASSLPPAGAGLDEQFF. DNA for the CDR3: TGTGCCAGCAGTTTACCCCCAGCGGGAGCGGGGTTGGATGAGCAGTTCTTC.

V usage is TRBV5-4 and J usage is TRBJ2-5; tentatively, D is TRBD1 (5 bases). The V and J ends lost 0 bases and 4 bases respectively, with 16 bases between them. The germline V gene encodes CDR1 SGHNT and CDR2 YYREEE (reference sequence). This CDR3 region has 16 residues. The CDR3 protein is CASSLVAGLESETQYF. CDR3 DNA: TGTGCCAGCAGCTTGGTGGCAGGGCTGGAGTCAGAGACCCAGTACTTC.

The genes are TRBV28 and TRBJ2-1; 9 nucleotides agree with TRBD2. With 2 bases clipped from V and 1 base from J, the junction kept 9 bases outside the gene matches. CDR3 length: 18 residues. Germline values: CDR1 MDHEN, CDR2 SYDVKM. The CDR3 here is CASSLEIAGEESYNEQFF. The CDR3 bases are TGTGCCAGCAGTTTAGAGATAGCGGGAGAGGAATCCTACAATGAGCAGTTCTTC.

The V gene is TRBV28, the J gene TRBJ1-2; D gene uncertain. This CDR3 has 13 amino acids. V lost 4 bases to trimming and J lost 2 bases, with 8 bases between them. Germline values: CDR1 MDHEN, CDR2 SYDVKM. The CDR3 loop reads CASSSRKNYGYTF. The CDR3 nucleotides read TGTGCCAGCAGTTCTCGGAAGAACTATGGCTACACCTTC.